Listed here are 29 T cell receptor beta chains from one sample, sequenced in a study of cytomegalovirus exposure and HLA in healthy donors. With 60 Vbeta and 13 Jbeta primers, the PCR was carried out. TCRdb's table, derived via immunoSEQ multiplex PCR, lists solely in-frame clones and lacks some. The profile shows about 180,000 clones, 81% of them singletons. The sequencing input was PBMCs. These receptors were collected from a woman in her thirties in good health and CMV-seronegative.

This chain connects TRBV20-1 to TRBJ1-2; D is ambiguous. This CDR3 is built from 11 residues. Germline CDR1 is DFQATT and CDR2 is SNEGSKA (reference sequence). V was shortened by 5 bases and J by 5 bases, with 9 bases between the two germline ends. Here the CDR3 DNA reads TGCAGTGCTCGCGATGCTTATGGCTACACCTTC. Encoded protein: CSARDAYGYTF.

The gene calls are TRBV25-1 and TRBJ2-5; a weak D match, TRBD1 (5 bases). The V gene lost 8 bases and the J gene lost 4 bases, with 8 bases spanning the gap. The CDR3 consists of 11 residues. The germline gives CDR1 MGHDK, CDR2 SYGVNS. The chain's CDR3 is CASQQGETQYF. CDR3 DNA sequence: TGTGCCAGCCAGCAGGGAGAGACCCAGTACTTC.

This clone was counted a few times. The chain links TRBV10-3 to TRBJ2-6, with TRBD1 as a possible D gene (6 bases). This CDR3 spans 16 amino acids. Trimming took 5 bases from V and 0 from J, leaving 11 bases between them. Germline V CDR1 and CDR2: ENHRY, SYGVKD. The CDR3 sequence is CAISLTGRSGANVLTF. The CDR3 coding sequence is TGTGCCATCAGTTTGACAGGCCGCTCTGGGGCCAACGTCCTGACTTTC.

This chain joins TRBV28 and TRBJ1-1; 8 bases are shared with TRBD1. The germline V gene encodes CDR1 MDHEN and CDR2 SYDVKM. Germline trimming cut 7 bases from V and 5 bases from J; bases unmatched to any gene: 9. CDR3 length: 14 amino acids. The CDR3 loop is CASTKTGVWTEAFF. The CDR3 DNA sequence: TGTGCCAGCACCAAGACAGGGGTGTGGACTGAAGCTTTCTTT.

With regard to this clone: Other DNA sequences within the sample encode an identical CDR3. J is TRBJ2-3 and V is TRBV19, with unresolved D. Trimming removed 1 base from V and 2 bases from J, with 4 bases in between. Germline loops: CDR1 LNHDA, CDR2 SQIVND (reference sequence). There are 13 residues in the CDR3. The CDR3 spells CASSIVVTDTQYF. The DNA of the CDR3 is TGTGCCAGTAGTATAGTAGTCACAGATACGCAGTATTTT.

The rearrangement links TRBV2 to TRBJ1-5; 8 bases fit TRBD1. The junction had 6 bases not matched to a gene; V was cut back by 7 bases and J by 4 bases. Looked up from germline, CDR1 is SNHLY and CDR2 is FYNNEI. The CDR3 loop spans 14 amino acids. The CDR3, as DNA: TGTGCCAGCACCGAGGACAGGGTGAATCAGCCCCAGCATTTT. It is translated as CASTEDRVNQPQHF.

V gene TRBV19 combines with J gene TRBJ1-2; 12 nucleotides align to TRBD1. This CDR3 is built from 15 residues. The V and J ends lost 6 bases and 2 bases, in that order; junction bases with no gene match: 4. Germline values: CDR1 LNHDA, CDR2 SQIVND (reference sequence). CDR3 sequence: CASRGQGASNYGYTF. CDR3 DNA: TGTGCCAGTAGGGGACAGGGGGCATCGAACTATGGCTACACCTTC.

V and J are TRBV27 and TRBJ2-7; 12 bases match TRBD2. J gave up 8 bases and V 1 base, and 9 bases lay outside the gene matches. The CDR3 loop spans 16 amino acids. The germline gives CDR1 MNHEY, CDR2 SMNVEV (reference sequence). The CDR3 sequence: CASSLWTSGTPLQQYF. CDR3 sequence (DNA): TGTGCCAGCAGTTTATGGACTAGCGGGACCCCTCTACAGCAGTACTTC.

The chain recombines TRBV27 with TRBJ2-2; D may be TRBD2 (7 bases). Per the germline V gene, CDR1 is MNHEY and CDR2 is SMNVEV (reference sequence). CDR3 length: 15 residues. Trimming stripped 4 bases from V and 4 bases from J, with 13 bases between. CDR3 sequence reads: CASSWGGRTTGELFF. CDR3 sequence (DNA): TGTGCCAGCAGTTGGGGGGGGCGCACCACCGGGGAGCTGTTTTTT.

Remarks on this clone: One end of the junction does not line up with germline, which may come from a read error. This chain joins TRBV7-9 and TRBJ1-4; no definite D call. This CDR3 spans 15 amino acids. The germline V gene encodes CDR1 SEHNR and CDR2 FQNEAQ (reference sequence). The CDR3 reads CSSSPSGNTNEKLFF. CDR3 bases: TGTTCCAGCAGCCCCTCCGGGAACACAAATGAAAAACTGTTTTTT.

This clone occurred a few times. A junction end diverges from the germline sequence, so it may reflect a read error. V gene TRBV7-9 combines with J gene TRBJ2-5; possibly TRBD1 for D (5 bases). The germline V gene encodes CDR1 SEHNR and CDR2 FQNEAQ (reference sequence). The CDR3 spans 13 residues. CDR3 DNA: TGTTCCAGCACCTCCCAGGGTTGGGAGACCCAGTACTTC. This translates into CSSTSQGWETQYF.

The chain employs TRBV6-5 and TRBJ2-7; D possibly corresponds to TRBD2 (5 bases). Germline V gene sequence: CDR1 MNHEY, CDR2 SVGAGI. The CDR3 is made up of 15 amino acids. The V end lost 0 bases, the J end lost 4 bases, and 13 bases lay between the germline ends. CDR3 sequence (DNA): TGTGCCAGCAGTTACTCGCTCAGGACTGCATACGAGCAGTACTTC. This encodes CASSYSLRTAYEQYF.

V gene TRBV18 combines with J gene TRBJ2-1, with TRBD1 matching 7 bases. Trimming took 0 bases from V and 6 from J; bases not matched to a gene: 5. There are 15 residues in the CDR3. Germline CDR1 reads KGHSH; CDR2 reads LQKENI. The CDR3 loop is CASSPPTGFGNEQFF. The CDR3 DNA reads TGTGCCAGCTCACCACCGACAGGGTTCGGCAATGAGCAGTTCTTC.

V usage is TRBV4-1 and J usage is TRBJ2-7; 11 bases agree with TRBD1. The length of the CDR3 is 16 residues. Germline assignment: CDR1 MGHRA and CDR2 YSYEKL. Losses at the gene ends were 0 bases for V and 3 bases for J; bases not matched to a gene: 4. The DNA of the CDR3 is TGCGCCAGCAGCCAAGATGCGGGGACAGGGGGCTACGAGCAGTACTTC. Translation: CASSQDAGTGGYEQYF.

The J gene is TRBJ2-2, the V gene TRBV9, with D perhaps matching TRBD1 (5 bases). CDR3 size: 12 residues. Germline V gives CDR1 SGDLS, CDR2 YYNGEE. Trimming took off 3 bases at V and 6 bases at J, with 6 bases between the two ends. Here the CDR3 DNA reads TGTGCCAGCAGCGAGGGGCCCGGGGAGCTGTTTTTT. Amino acids: CASSEGPGELFF. Full variable domain (outside the CDR3, taken from reference TRBV9 and TRBJ2-2): DSGVTQTPKHLITATGQRVTLRCSPRSGDLSVYWYQQSLDQGLQFLIQYYNGEERAKGNILERFSAQQFPDLHSELNLSSLELGDSALYFCASSEGPGELFFGEGSRLTVL.

The CDR3 protein is CASSRVGLAGNYEQYF. CDR3 nucleotides: TGTGCCAGCAGCCGGGTAGGACTAGCGGGAAACTACGAGCAGTACTTC. The chain links TRBV5-4 to TRBJ2-7; 12 bases agree with TRBD2. Germline CDR1 is SGHNT and CDR2 is YYREEE (reference sequence). V was pared by 4 bases and J by 3 bases, with 8 bases of the junction left unmatched. The CDR3 length is 16 residues.

J is TRBJ2-5 and V is TRBV5-6; TRBD1 is a possible D gene (6 bases). The CDR3 runs to 13 residues. Germline CDR1 SGHDT, CDR2 YYEEEE. The ends were cut back, 2 bases at V and 5 bases at J, with 10 bases in the middle. CDR3 in amino acids: CASSFQGLETQYF. CDR3 in DNA: TGTGCCAGCAGCTTCCAGGGGCTGGAGACCCAGTACTTC. Drawing the rest from reference TRBV5-6 and TRBJ2-5, the complete variable domain is DAGVTQSPTHLIKTRGQQVTLRCSPKSGHDTVSWYQQALGQGPQFIFQYYEEEERQRGNFPDRFSGHQFPNYSSELNVNALLLGDSALYLCASSFQGLETQYFGPGTRLLVL.

V usage is TRBV29-1 and J usage is TRBJ1-1, with TRBD1 identical over 7 bases. V shed 7 bases and J 1 base; nucleotides not matched to a gene: 6. Germline CDR1 SQVTM, CDR2 ANQGSEA. The CDR3 spans 13 residues. Here the CDR3 DNA reads TGCAGCGCGTTAAAGGGGGCGAACACTGAAGCTTTCTTT. Translated, it gives CSALKGANTEAFF.

The rearrangement links TRBV28 to TRBJ2-1, with TRBD2 identical over 7 bases. The germline V gene encodes CDR1 MDHEN and CDR2 SYDVKM. Trimming took 5 bases from V and 8 from J; bases not matched to a gene: 9. This CDR3 contains 14 residues. CDR3 residues: CASSGQREGDEQFF. The CDR3 DNA is TGTGCCAGCAGTGGGCAGCGGGAAGGAGATGAGCAGTTCTTC.

This chain links TRBV5-6 with TRBJ2-1; TRBD1 aligns across 8 bases. The ends lost 1 base at V and 9 bases at J; junction bases unmatched: 6. This CDR3 spans 14 amino acids. Germline loops: CDR1 SGHDT, CDR2 YYEEEE. The chain's CDR3 is CASSLLQGAGEQFF. In DNA, the CDR3 is TGTGCCAGCAGCTTGTTGCAGGGGGCGGGTGAGCAGTTCTTC.

DNA of the CDR3: TGTGCCAGCAGCGCAGGACAGGGATTGGCTGGCTACACCTTC. Its protein product is CASSAGQGLAGYTF. The chain recombines TRBV9 with TRBJ1-2, with 8 bases lining up with TRBD1. CDR3 length: 14 residues. V shed 3 bases and J 7 bases; nucleotides not matched to a gene: 8. Germline V gene data show CDR1 as SGDLS and CDR2 as YYNGEE.

J is TRBJ2-3 and V is TRBV28; no reliable D call. V gave up 6 bases and J gave up 4 bases, with 11 bases separating them. Germline V gene lookup returns CDR1 MDHEN and CDR2 SYDVKM. The CDR3 has 13 amino acids. CDR3 sequence (DNA): TGTGCCAGCAGGAACGGGTTCGCAGATACGCAGTATTTT. It codes for CASRNGFADTQYF.

The rearrangement uses TRBV7-6 and TRBJ1-1, with 8 nucleotides matching TRBD1. The V and J ends lost 3 bases and 4 bases, in that order; junction bases with no gene match: 7. The CDR3 contains 15 residues. Germline V lookup: CDR1 SGHVS, CDR2 FNYEAQ. In nucleotides, the CDR3 is TGTGCCAGCAGCTTGGCTGGACAGGGCGGCACTGAAGCTTTCTTT. As protein: CASSLAGQGGTEAFF.

The chain has TRBV4-3 and TRBJ1-3, with D unresolved. The CDR3 covers 15 residues. CDR1 and CDR2 from the germline V gene are LGHNA and YSLEER. Trimming cost V 4 bases and J 1 base, with 11 bases left between them. The CDR3 sequence: CASSPAGISGNTIYF. Here the CDR3 DNA reads TGCGCCAGCAGCCCGGCCGGGATTTCTGGAAACACCATATATTTT.

The chain combines TRBV7-9 with TRBJ2-7; 10 bases are a match to TRBD1. The CDR3 spans 15 residues. Per the germline V gene, CDR1 is SEHNR and CDR2 is FQNEAQ (reference sequence). With 3 bases clipped from V and 0 bases from J, the junction kept 2 bases outside the gene matches. The CDR3 sequence: CASSLRTGGSYEQYF. The CDR3 region has the DNA TGTGCCAGCAGCTTGAGGACAGGGGGCTCCTACGAGCAGTACTTC. Filled out from reference TRBV7-9 and TRBJ2-7, the complete variable domain reads DTGVSQNPRHKITKRGQNVTFRCDPISEHNRLYWYRQTLGQGPEFLTYFQNEAQLEKSRLLSDRFSAERPKGSFSTLEIQRTEQGDSAMYLCASSLRTGGSYEQYFGPGTRLTVT.

This clone was counted between two and nine times. The V gene is TRBV28, the J gene TRBJ1-1, with a weak D call TRBD1 (6 bases). Per germline, CDR1 MDHEN and CDR2 SYDVKM. CDR3 size: 14 residues. Deletions cut 6 bases from V and 7 bases from J, with 18 bases between. CDR3 nucleotide sequence: TGTGCCAGCAGATTTAGGGGGGGCTCTATTGAAGCTTTCTTT. Its translation: CASRFRGGSIEAFF.

The chain joins TRBV9 to TRBJ2-7; 13 bases are a match to TRBD2. The J segment lost 5 bases and the V segment lost 3 bases, leaving 8 bases of the junction unmatched. The length of the CDR3 is 16 residues. Germline loops: CDR1 SGDLS, CDR2 YYNGEE. The CDR3, as DNA: TGTGCCAGCAGCGCGGATGGGACTAGCGGGGAGCACGAGCAGTACTTC. It specifies CASSADGTSGEHEQYF.

CDR3 in amino acids: CASSFPRGGPGGNEDTQYF. DNA for the CDR3: TGTGCCAGCAGTTTTCCTCGGGGGGGCCCCGGGGGCAATGAAGATACGCAGTATTTT. The V call is TRBV28, the J call TRBJ2-3, with 8 bases fitting TRBD2. This CDR3 has 19 residues. Trimming at V came to 3 bases and at J to 5 bases, leaving 19 bases not matched to a gene. The germline CDR1 and CDR2 sequences are MDHEN and SYDVKM. The full variable domain, its missing parts supplied by reference TRBV28 and TRBJ2-3, is DVKVTQSSRYLVKRTGEKVFLECVQDMDHENMFWYRQDPGLGLRLIYFSYDVKMKEKGDIPEGYSVSREKKERFSLILESASTNQTSMYLCASSFPRGGPGGNEDTQYFGPGTRLTVL.

The chain has TRBV28 and TRBJ2-3; perhaps TRBD2 as D (5 bases). The V gene's germline CDR1 is MDHEN and CDR2 SYDVKM. Trimming pared 2 bases from V and 0 bases from J, leaving 15 bases between. This CDR3 has 17 amino acids. The CDR3 DNA sequence: TGTGCCAGCAGTTTAAATTACGGGAAGGCTAGCACAGATACGCAGTATTTT. It specifies CASSLNYGKASTDTQYF. The full variable domain, its missing parts supplied by reference TRBV28 and TRBJ2-3, is DVKVTQSSRYLVKRTGEKVFLECVQDMDHENMFWYRQDPGLGLRLIYFSYDVKMKEKGDIPEGYSVSREKKERFSLILESASTNQTSMYLCASSLNYGKASTDTQYFGPGTRLTVL.